This paragraph covers one T cell receptor beta chain sequence. The antigen is undetermined. The CDR3 runs to 15 residues. V lost 2 bases and J lost 10; bases outside the gene matches: 7. Germline values: CDR1 SGHTA, CDR2 FQGTGA. These data are taken from a study of CD4 T cells in relation to SARS-CoV-2 and coronaviruses. At the level of the study: ViraFEST: approximately eleven-day antigen culture of PBMCs, then TCR beta CDR3 sequencing.

Generated by immunoSEQ multiplex PCR, the TCRdb table keeps only in-frame clones and is missing some. The sample lists 30,000 or so clones, 55% to 75% occurring once. Study results and caveats: In approximately 71% of donors, memory CD4+ clonotypes crossrecognized SARS-CoV-2 and at least one common cold coronavirus spike.

CD4+ T cells from unexposed donors were obtained before the COVID-19 pandemic (2011-2018). Isolation of CD4+ T cells took place after about eleven days in culture. As cell numbers allowed, unexposed-donor CD4+ T cells faced SARS-CoV-2 S/N and four cold-coronavirus spikes. The V gene is TRBV7-3, the J gene TRBJ2-1, with TRBD1 matching 11 bases. Sequenced: CD4+ T cells from PBMCs, cultured in vitro. The receptor was isolated from a human donor in good health. The CDR3 region is CASSLGTGGSTEQFF. The CDR3 DNA is TGTGCCAGCAGCTTAGGGACAGGGGGGAGTACGGAGCAGTTCTTC.